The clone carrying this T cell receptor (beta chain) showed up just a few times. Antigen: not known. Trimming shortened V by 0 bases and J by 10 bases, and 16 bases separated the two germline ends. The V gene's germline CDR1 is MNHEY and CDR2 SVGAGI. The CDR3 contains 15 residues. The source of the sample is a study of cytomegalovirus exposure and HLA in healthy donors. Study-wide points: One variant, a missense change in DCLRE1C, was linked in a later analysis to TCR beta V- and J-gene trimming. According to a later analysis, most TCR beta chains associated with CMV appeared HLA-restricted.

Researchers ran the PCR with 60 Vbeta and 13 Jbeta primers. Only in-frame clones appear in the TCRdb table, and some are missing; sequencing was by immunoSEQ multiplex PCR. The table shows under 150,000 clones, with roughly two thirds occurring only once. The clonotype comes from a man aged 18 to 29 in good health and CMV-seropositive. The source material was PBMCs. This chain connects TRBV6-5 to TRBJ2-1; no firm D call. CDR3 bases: TGTGCCAGCAGTTACTCGATTTCGGGTTGGAGCGAGCAGTTCTTC. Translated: CASSYSISGWSEQFF.